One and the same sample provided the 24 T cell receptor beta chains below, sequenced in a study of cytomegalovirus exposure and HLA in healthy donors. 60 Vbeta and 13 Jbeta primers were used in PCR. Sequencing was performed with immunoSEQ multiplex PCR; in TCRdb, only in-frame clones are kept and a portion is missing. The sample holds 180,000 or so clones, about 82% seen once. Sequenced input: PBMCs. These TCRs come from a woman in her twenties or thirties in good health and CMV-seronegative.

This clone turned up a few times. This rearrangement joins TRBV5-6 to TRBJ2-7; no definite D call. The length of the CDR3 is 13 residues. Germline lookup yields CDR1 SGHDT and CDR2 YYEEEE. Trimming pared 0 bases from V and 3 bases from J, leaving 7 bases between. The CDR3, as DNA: TGTGCCAGCAGCTTGGTCTCTTACTACGAGCAGTACTTC. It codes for CASSLVSYYEQYF.

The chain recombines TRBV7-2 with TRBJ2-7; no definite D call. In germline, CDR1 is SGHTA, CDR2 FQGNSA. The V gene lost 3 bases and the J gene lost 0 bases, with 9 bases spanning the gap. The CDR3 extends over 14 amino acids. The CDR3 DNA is TGTGCCAGCAGCTTGTTTAGCACCTCCTACGAGCAGTACTTC. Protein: CASSLFSTSYEQYF. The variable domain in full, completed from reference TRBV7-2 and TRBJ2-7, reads GAGVSQSPSNKVTEKGKDVELRCDPISGHTALYWYRQSLGQGLEFLIYFQGNSAPDKSGLPSDRFSAERTGGSVSTLTIQRTQQEDSAVYLCASSLFSTSYEQYFGPGTRLTVT.

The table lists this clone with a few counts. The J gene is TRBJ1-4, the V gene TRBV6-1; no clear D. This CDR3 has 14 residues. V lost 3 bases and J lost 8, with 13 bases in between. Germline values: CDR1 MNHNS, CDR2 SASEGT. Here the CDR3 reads CASSEGGFIEKLFF. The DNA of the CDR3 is TGTGCCAGCAGTGAGGGAGGATTTATCGAAAAACTGTTTTTT.

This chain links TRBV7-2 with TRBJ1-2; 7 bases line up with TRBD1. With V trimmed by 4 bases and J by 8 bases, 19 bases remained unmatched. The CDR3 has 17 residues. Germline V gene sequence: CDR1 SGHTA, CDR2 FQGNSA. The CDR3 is CASSWDRDSRRGNGYTF. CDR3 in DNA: TGTGCCAGCAGCTGGGACCGGGACAGCCGGAGGGGGAACGGCTACACCTTC. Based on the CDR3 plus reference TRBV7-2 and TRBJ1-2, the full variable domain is GAGVSQSPSNKVTEKGKDVELRCDPISGHTALYWYRQSLGQGLEFLIYFQGNSAPDKSGLPSDRFSAERTGGSVSTLTIQRTQQEDSAVYLCASSWDRDSRRGNGYTFGSGTRLTVV.

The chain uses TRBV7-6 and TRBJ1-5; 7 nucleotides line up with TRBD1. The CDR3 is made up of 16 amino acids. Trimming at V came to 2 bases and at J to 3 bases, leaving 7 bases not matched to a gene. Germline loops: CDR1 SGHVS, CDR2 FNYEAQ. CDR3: CASSLSAQGVNQPQHF. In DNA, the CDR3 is TGTGCCAGCAGCTTAAGTGCCCAGGGGGTCAATCAGCCCCAGCATTTT.

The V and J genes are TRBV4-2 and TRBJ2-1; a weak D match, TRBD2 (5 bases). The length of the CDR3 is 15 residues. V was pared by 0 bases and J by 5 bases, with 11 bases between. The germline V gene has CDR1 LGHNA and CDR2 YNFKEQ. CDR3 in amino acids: CASSQDGLENNEQFF. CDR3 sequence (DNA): TGTGCCAGCAGCCAAGATGGACTGGAAAACAATGAGCAGTTCTTC.

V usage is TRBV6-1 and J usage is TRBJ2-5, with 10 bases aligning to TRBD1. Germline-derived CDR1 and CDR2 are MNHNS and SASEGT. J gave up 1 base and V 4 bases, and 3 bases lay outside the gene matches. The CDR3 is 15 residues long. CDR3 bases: TGTGCCAGCAGTGTGTGGACAGGGGGCCAAGAGACCCAGTACTTC. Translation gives CASSVWTGGQETQYF.

In nucleotides, the CDR3 is TGTGCCAGCAGGGGGACAGGGTTCTACTATGGCTACACCTTC. This encodes CASRGTGFYYGYTF. The rearrangement uses TRBV2 and TRBJ1-2; 9 bases fit TRBD1. CDR3 size: 14 residues. J lost 3 bases, V lost 6 bases, and 5 bases had no gene match. The germline CDR1 and CDR2 sequences are SNHLY and FYNNEI. The full variable domain, completed using reference TRBV2 and TRBJ1-2, is EPEVTQTPSHQVTQMGQEVILRCVPISNHLYFYWYRQILGQKVEFLVSFYNNEISEKSEIFDDQFSVERPDGSNFTLKIRSTKLEDSAMYFCASRGTGFYYGYTFGSGTRLTVV.

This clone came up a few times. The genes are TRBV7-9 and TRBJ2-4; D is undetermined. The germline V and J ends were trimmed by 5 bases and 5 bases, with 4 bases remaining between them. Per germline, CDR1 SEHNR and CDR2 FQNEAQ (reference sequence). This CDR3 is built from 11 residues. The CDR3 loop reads CASSKQNIQYF. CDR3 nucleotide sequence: TGTGCCAGCAGCAAGCAAAACATTCAGTACTTC.

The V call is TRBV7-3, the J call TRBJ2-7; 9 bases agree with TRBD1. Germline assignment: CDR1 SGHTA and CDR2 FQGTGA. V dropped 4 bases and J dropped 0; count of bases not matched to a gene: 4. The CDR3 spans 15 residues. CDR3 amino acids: CASSSGTGNSYEQYF. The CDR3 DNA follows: TGTGCCAGCAGCTCCGGGACAGGGAACTCCTACGAGCAGTACTTC.

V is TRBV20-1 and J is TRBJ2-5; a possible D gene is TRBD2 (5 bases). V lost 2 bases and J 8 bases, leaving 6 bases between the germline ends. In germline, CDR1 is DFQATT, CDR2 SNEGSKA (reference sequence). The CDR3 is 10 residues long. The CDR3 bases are TGCAGTGCTAGATCGGGAACCCAGTACTTC. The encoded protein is CSARSGTQYF.

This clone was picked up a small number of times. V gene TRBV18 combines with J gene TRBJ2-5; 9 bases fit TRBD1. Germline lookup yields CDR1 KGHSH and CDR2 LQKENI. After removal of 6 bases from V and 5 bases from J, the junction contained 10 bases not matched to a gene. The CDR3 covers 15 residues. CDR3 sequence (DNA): TGTGCCAGCTCCCGTGGGACAGGGAGTGAGGAGACCCAGTACTTC. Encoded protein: CASSRGTGSEETQYF.

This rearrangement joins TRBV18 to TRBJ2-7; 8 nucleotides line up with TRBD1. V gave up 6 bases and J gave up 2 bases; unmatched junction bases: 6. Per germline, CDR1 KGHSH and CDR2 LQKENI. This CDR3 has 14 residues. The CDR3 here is CASSPEQGAYEQYF. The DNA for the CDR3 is TGTGCCAGCTCCCCGGAACAGGGGGCCTACGAGCAGTACTTC.

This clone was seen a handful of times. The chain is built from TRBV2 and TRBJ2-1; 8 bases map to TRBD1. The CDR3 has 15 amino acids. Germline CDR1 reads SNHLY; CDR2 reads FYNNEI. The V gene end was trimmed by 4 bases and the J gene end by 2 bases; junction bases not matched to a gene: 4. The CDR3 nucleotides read TGTGCCAGCAGTGTCCAGACAGGGGCCTACAATGAGCAGTTCTTC. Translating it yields CASSVQTGAYNEQFF.

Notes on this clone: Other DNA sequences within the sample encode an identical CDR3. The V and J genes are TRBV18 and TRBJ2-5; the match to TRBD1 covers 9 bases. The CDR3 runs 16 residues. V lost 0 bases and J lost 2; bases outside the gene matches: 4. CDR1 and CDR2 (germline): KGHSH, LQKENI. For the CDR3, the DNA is TGTGCCAGCTCACCACCCGGGACAGGGTATCAAGAGACCCAGTACTTC. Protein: CASSPPGTGYQETQYF.

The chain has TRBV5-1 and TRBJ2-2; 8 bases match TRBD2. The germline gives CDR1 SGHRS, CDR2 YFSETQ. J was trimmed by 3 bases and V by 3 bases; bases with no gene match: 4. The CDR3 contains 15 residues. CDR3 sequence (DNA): TGCGCCAGCAGCTCCGCGGGGGGCCACACCGGGGAGCTGTTTTTT. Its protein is CASSSAGGHTGELFF. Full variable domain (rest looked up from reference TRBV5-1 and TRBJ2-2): KAGVTQTPRYLIKTRGQQVTLSCSPISGHRSVSWYQQTPGQGLQFLFEYFSETQRNKGNFPGRFSGRQFSNSRSEMNVSTLELGDSALYLCASSSAGGHTGELFFGEGSRLTVL.

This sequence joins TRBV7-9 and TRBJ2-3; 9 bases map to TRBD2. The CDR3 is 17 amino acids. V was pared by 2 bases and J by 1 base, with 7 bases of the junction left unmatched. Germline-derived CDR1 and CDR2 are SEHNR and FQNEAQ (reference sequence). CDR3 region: CASSLRSAGGRTDTQYF. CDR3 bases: TGTGCCAGCAGCTTAAGAAGTGCGGGGGGGCGCACAGATACGCAGTATTTT.

The CDR3 sequence: CASSLLGSGGGYGELFF. The CDR3 DNA reads TGTGCCAGCAGCTTATTGGGGAGCGGGGGTGGTTACGGGGAGCTGTTTTTT. The chain uses TRBV7-2 and TRBJ2-2, with 8 bases lining up with TRBD2. After removal of 2 bases from V and 7 bases from J, the junction contained 12 bases not matched to a gene. Germline values: CDR1 SGHTA, CDR2 FQGNSA. The CDR3 runs 17 residues.

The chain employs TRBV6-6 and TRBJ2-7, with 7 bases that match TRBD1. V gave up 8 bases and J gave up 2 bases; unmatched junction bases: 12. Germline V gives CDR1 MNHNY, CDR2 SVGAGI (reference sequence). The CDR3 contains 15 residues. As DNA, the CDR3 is TGTGCCAGCTCCAACTCCGGGACAGTTACCTACGAGCAGTACTTC. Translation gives CASSNSGTVTYEQYF.

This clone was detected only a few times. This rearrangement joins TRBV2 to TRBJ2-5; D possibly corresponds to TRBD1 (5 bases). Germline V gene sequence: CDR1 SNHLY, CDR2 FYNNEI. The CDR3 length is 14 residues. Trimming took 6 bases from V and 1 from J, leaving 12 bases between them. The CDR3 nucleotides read TGTGCCAGCAGACGGACACGAACCCAAGAGACCCAGTACTTC. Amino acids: CASRRTRTQETQYF. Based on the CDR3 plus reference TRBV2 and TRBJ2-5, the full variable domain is EPEVTQTPSHQVTQMGQEVILRCVPISNHLYFYWYRQILGQKVEFLVSFYNNEISEKSEIFDDQFSVERPDGSNFTLKIRSTKLEDSAMYFCASRRTRTQETQYFGPGTRLLVL.

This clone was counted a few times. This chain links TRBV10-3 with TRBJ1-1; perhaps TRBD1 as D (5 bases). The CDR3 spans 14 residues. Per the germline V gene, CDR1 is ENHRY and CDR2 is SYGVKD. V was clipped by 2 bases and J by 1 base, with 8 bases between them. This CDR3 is CAISEDRRNTEAFF. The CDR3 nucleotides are TGTGCCATCAGTGAGGACAGAAGGAACACTGAAGCTTTCTTT.

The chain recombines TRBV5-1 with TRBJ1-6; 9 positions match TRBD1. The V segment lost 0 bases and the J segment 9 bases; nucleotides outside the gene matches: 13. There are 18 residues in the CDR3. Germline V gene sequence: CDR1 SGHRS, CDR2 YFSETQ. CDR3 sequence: CASSLGVPGQGSASPLHF. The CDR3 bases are TGCGCCAGCAGCTTGGGAGTCCCGGGACAGGGTTCGGCTTCACCCCTCCACTTT.

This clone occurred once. CDR3 residues: CASRLTAASGTYEQYF. CDR3 sequence (DNA): TGCGCCAGCAGGCTGACCGCGGCATCGGGTACCTACGAGCAGTACTTC. The chain has TRBV5-1 and TRBJ2-7; no clear D. Trimming pared 5 bases from V and 2 bases from J, leaving 20 bases between. CDR1 is SGHRS, CDR2 YFSETQ, per germline. The CDR3 consists of 16 residues. Variable domain in full (rest from reference TRBV5-1 and TRBJ2-7): KAGVTQTPRYLIKTRGQQVTLSCSPISGHRSVSWYQQTPGQGLQFLFEYFSETQRNKGNFPGRFSGRQFSNSRSEMNVSTLELGDSALYLCASRLTAASGTYEQYFGPGTRLTVT.

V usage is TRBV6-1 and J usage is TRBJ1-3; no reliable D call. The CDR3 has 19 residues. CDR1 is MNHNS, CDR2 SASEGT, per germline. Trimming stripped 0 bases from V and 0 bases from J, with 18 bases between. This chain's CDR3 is CASSEASGRLKISGNTIYF. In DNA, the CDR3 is TGTGCCAGCAGTGAAGCGTCGGGAAGACTGAAAATCTCTGGAAACACCATATATTTT.